These 20 T cell receptor beta chains share one sample of origin, sequenced in a study of cytomegalovirus exposure and HLA in healthy donors. Repertoires were generated with immunoSEQ multiplex PCR, while TCRdb's copy carries only in-frame clones and drops some. The top ten clones hold approximately 0.96% of a sample with roughly 310,000 clones, approximately 88% of them seen once. Sequencing used PBMCs. These receptors were taken from a man under 40 in good health and CMV-seronegative.

This clone appeared a single time. The rearrangement joins TRBV5-1 to TRBJ2-7, with 7 bases identical to TRBD1. From germline, CDR1 is SGHRS and CDR2 YFSETQ. V gave up 3 bases and J gave up 3 bases; unmatched junction bases: 6. This CDR3 comprises 14 residues. The CDR3 loop is CASSSGQRDYEQYF. Here the CDR3 DNA reads TGCGCCAGCAGCTCGGGACAGAGGGACTACGAGCAGTACTTC.

The J gene is TRBJ2-5, the V gene TRBV4-3; D not resolved. The CDR3 has 15 amino acids. Germline CDR1 reads LGHNA; CDR2 reads YSLEER. V was pared by 0 bases and J by 2 bases, with 10 bases between. The CDR3 region is CASSQDPDFQETQYF. The CDR3 nucleotides read TGCGCCAGCAGCCAAGATCCAGACTTTCAAGAGACCCAGTACTTC.

The chain has TRBV6-6 and TRBJ1-1, with TRBD1 matching over 7 bases. Germline-derived CDR1 and CDR2 are MNHNY and SVGAGI (reference sequence). CDR3 length: 12 residues. With 8 bases clipped from V and 8 bases from J, the junction kept 8 bases outside the gene matches. CDR3 in DNA: TGTGCCAGCTCTCTCGGGGACAGCGAAGCTTTCTTT. It specifies CASSLGDSEAFF.

The chain joins TRBV10-1 to TRBJ2-3; 9 bases line up with TRBD2. With V trimmed by 5 bases and J by 2 bases, 2 bases remained unmatched. The CDR3 consists of 14 residues. Germline lookup yields CDR1 WNHNN and CDR2 SYGVQD (reference sequence). The CDR3 DNA reads TGCGCCAGCAGTTTAGCGGGGGTCACAGATACGCAGTATTTT. Translated: CASSLAGVTDTQYF.

This clone was counted between two and nine times. This chain joins TRBV5-5 and TRBJ1-2, with D unresolved. V lost 4 bases and J 1 base, leaving 8 bases between the germline ends. There are 13 residues in the CDR3. The germline V gene has CDR1 SGHKS and CDR2 YYEKEE (reference sequence). Here the CDR3 DNA reads TGTGCCAGCAGCCTGACTTATAACTATGGCTACACCTTC. This translates into CASSLTYNYGYTF. Full variable domain (rest looked up from reference TRBV5-5 and TRBJ1-2): DAGVTQSPTHLIKTRGQQVTLRCSPISGHKSVSWYQQVLGQGPQFIFQYYEKEERGRGNFPDRFSARQFPNYSSELNVNALLLGDSALYLCASSLTYNYGYTFGSGTRLTVV.

The genes are TRBV6-5 and TRBJ1-5; TRBD1 matches at 8 bases. CDR1 is MNHEY and CDR2 is SVGAGI in the germline V gene. V was pared by 4 bases and J by 3 bases, with 2 bases of the junction left unmatched. This CDR3 has 14 residues. DNA of the CDR3: TGTGCCAGCAGTTTGACAGGGGACAATCAGCCCCAGCATTTT. It yields the protein CASSLTGDNQPQHF.

The chain has TRBV28 and TRBJ2-7; possible D gene TRBD1, 6 bases. CDR1 and CDR2 from the germline V gene are MDHEN and SYDVKM. Trimming shortened V by 7 bases and J by 2 bases, and 9 bases separated the two germline ends. The CDR3 is made up of 12 amino acids. CDR3 residues: CASKAGAYEQYF. DNA of the CDR3: TGTGCCAGCAAGGCAGGGGCCTACGAGCAGTACTTC.

CDR3 sequence reads: CASSYGQGIGEQYF. The DNA of the CDR3 is TGTGCCAGCAGTTACGGCCAGGGTATTGGGGAGCAGTACTTC. The V call is TRBV6-5, the J call TRBJ2-7, with D perhaps matching TRBD1 (5 bases). The CDR3 is 14 amino acids. The germline CDR1 and CDR2 sequences are MNHEY and SVGAGI. The ends were cut back, 2 bases at V and 7 bases at J, with 15 bases in the middle.

The chain carries TRBV18 and TRBJ2-1, with 8 bases lining up with TRBD2. CDR1 and CDR2 from the germline V gene are KGHSH and LQKENI. CDR3 length: 14 amino acids. With 3 bases clipped from V and 12 bases from J, the junction kept 10 bases outside the gene matches. The CDR3: CASSPNGGGVGQFF. CDR3 coding DNA: TGTGCCAGCTCACCGAACGGGGGGGGCGTCGGGCAGTTCTTC.

V gene TRBV2 combines with J gene TRBJ1-2; no reliable D call. Germline V gene lookup returns CDR1 SNHLY and CDR2 FYNNEI. The CDR3 length is 12 residues. V dropped 8 bases and J dropped 5 bases, with 12 bases sitting between them. Written as DNA, the CDR3 is TGTGCCAGCCGGGTTGGTTTTTATGGCTACACCTTC. Amino acid sequence: CASRVGFYGYTF.

This rearrangement joins TRBV7-9 to TRBJ1-4; 9 bases are shared with TRBD1. Trimming removed 5 bases from V and 3 bases from J; junction bases left unmatched: 7. This CDR3 comprises 16 residues. Germline assignment: CDR1 SEHNR and CDR2 FQNEAQ (reference sequence). CDR3 DNA sequence: TGTGCCAGCAGCATGACAGGGGGGTTGGCTAATGAAAAACTGTTTTTT. Translation: CASSMTGGLANEKLFF. Based on the CDR3 plus reference TRBV7-9 and TRBJ1-4, the full variable domain is DTGVSQNPRHKITKRGQNVTFRCDPISEHNRLYWYRQTLGQGPEFLTYFQNEAQLEKSRLLSDRFSAERPKGSFSTLEIQRTEQGDSAMYLCASSMTGGLANEKLFFGSGTQLSVL.

The sample holds one count of this clone. This rearrangement joins TRBV2 to TRBJ2-5, with 10 bases identical to TRBD2. This CDR3 is 13 amino acids long. Trimming at V came to 9 bases and at J to 4 bases, leaving 5 bases not matched to a gene. Germline V gives CDR1 SNHLY, CDR2 FYNNEI. The DNA of the CDR3 is TGTGCCAGGGATTCTAGCGGGAGAGAGACCCAGTACTTC. Encoded protein: CARDSSGRETQYF.

The CDR3 is CASSGSSTTDTQYF. The CDR3 DNA reads as TGTGCCAGCAGCGGTTCTAGCACCACAGATACGCAGTATTTT. The chain employs TRBV4-2 and TRBJ2-3; D is perhaps TRBD2 (5 bases). The germline CDR1 and CDR2 sequences are LGHNA and YNFKEQ. The V gene lost 5 bases and the J gene lost 2 bases, with 11 bases spanning the gap. The CDR3 contains 14 residues.

The chain combines TRBV5-1 with TRBJ1-2; weak D call: TRBD1 (5 bases). CDR3 length: 14 residues. The germline V gene has CDR1 SGHRS and CDR2 YFSETQ. The V and J ends lost 0 bases and 4 bases respectively, with 10 bases between them. The chain's CDR3 is CASSLEGNGYGYTF. As DNA, the CDR3 is TGCGCCAGCAGCTTGGAGGGGAACGGCTATGGCTACACCTTC.

The chain has TRBV27 and TRBJ1-5; 7 nucleotides agree with TRBD1. V dropped 5 bases and J dropped 1; count of bases not matched to a gene: 8. In germline, CDR1 is MNHEY, CDR2 SMNVEV (reference sequence). This CDR3 is 16 amino acids long. CDR3 residues: CASSPRQGWSNQPQHF. The DNA of the CDR3 is TGTGCCAGCAGTCCTCGACAGGGTTGGAGCAATCAGCCCCAGCATTTT.

CDR3 sequence (DNA): TGTGCCAGCAGTGAAGGCTTTTGGGGCAGCTATGGCTACACCTTC. Encoded protein: CASSEGFWGSYGYTF. This chain links TRBV6-1 with TRBJ1-2; D is possibly TRBD1 (5 bases). The CDR3 runs 15 residues. Between the trimmed V and J ends, which lost 1 base and 4 bases, there was a span of 13 bases. In germline, CDR1 is MNHNS, CDR2 SASEGT.

The chain uses TRBV18 and TRBJ1-2; TRBD1 matches at 8 bases. V lost 4 bases and J lost 8; bases outside the gene matches: 12. The CDR3 sequence is 15 residues long. From germline, CDR1 is KGHSH and CDR2 LQKENI. This CDR3 reads CASSRSVPDREGYTF. The CDR3 DNA is TGTGCCAGCTCACGATCTGTTCCGGACAGGGAAGGCTACACCTTC.

The chain joins TRBV7-9 to TRBJ2-5, with a tentative D call TRBD1 (6 bases). The CDR3 consists of 13 residues. V dropped 6 bases and J dropped 4 bases, with 12 bases sitting between them. From germline, CDR1 is SEHNR and CDR2 FQNEAQ (reference sequence). CDR3 amino acids: CASSLDSLETQYF. The CDR3, as DNA: TGTGCCAGCAGTTTGGACAGTTTAGAGACCCAGTACTTC.

The V gene is TRBV11-2, the J gene TRBJ2-7, with 9 nucleotides matching TRBD1. J lost 0 bases, V lost 4 bases, and 7 bases had no gene match. From germline, CDR1 is SGHAT and CDR2 FQNNGV. CDR3 length: 16 residues. The CDR3 sequence is CASSWSGTGSSYEQYF. CDR3 nucleotide sequence: TGTGCCAGCAGCTGGTCCGGGACAGGGAGCTCCTACGAGCAGTACTTC.

The chain recombines TRBV11-2 with TRBJ2-5; the match to TRBD2 covers 16 bases. Germline V gene data show CDR1 as SGHAT and CDR2 as FQNNGV. Unmatched junction bases numbered 5, after V lost 5 bases and J lost 5 bases. The CDR3 totals 16 residues. CDR3 sequence (DNA): TGTGCCAGCAGCCCGGGGACTAGCGGGGGGGTGGAGACCCAGTACTTC. It yields the protein CASSPGTSGGVETQYF.